A selection of T cell receptor beta chains follows, all from one sample in a study of vaccination effects on CD4 cells after COVID-19. This table comes from immunoSEQ multiplex PCR, and its TCRdb copy is limited to in-frame clones, with some not included. In the table there are 25,000 to 30,000 clones, 73% of which are singletons. These receptors' antigens are unknown. Sequencing was performed on CD4+ T cells from PBMCs cultured with HCoV-NL63 spike peptides, taken after COVID-19 vaccination. These receptors were obtained from a human donor who received a COVID-19 vaccine. Each CDR3 is given with its conserved first and last residue. The order of the fields is CDR3 DNA, CDR3 protein, CDR3 length, J gene, V gene, clone size, D gene. D genes are given only for firm matches. Part of the rows lack a size; the others show once, few, many or a class for expanded clones.

CDR3nt: NA
CDR3aa: CASSSSGQPITDTQYF
len: 16
j_gene: TRBJ2-3
v_gene: TRBV6-6
abundance: NA
d_gene: NA

CDR3nt: TGTGCCAGCAGCTCCTGGGCAGGGGGTTTAAGAGAGACCCAGTACTTC
CDR3aa: CASSSWAGGLRETQYF
len: 16
j_gene: TRBJ2-5
v_gene: TRBV7-8
abundance: NA
d_gene: TRBD1

CDR3nt: TGTGCCAGTGACCCGGGACAGGGAAACTATGGCTACACCTTC
CDR3aa: CASDPGQGNYGYTF
len: 14
j_gene: TRBJ1-2
v_gene: TRBV19
abundance: few
d_gene: TRBD1

CDR3nt: TGTGCCAGCAGCTCCGGGTACGCCGGGGCTGGGGCTTTCTTT
CDR3aa: CASSSGYAGAGAFF
len: 14
j_gene: TRBJ1-1
v_gene: TRBV9
abundance: NA
d_gene: NA

CDR3nt: TGTGCCAGCAGCTTGGGGGGCCCCAATCAGCCCCAGCATTTT
CDR3aa: CASSLGGPNQPQHF
len: 14
j_gene: TRBJ1-5
v_gene: TRBV7-8
abundance: NA
d_gene: NA

CDR3nt: TGTGCCACTACAGGGGGACTAGCGGGAGTCGACTCTAGCACAGATACGCAGTATTTT
CDR3aa: CATTGGLAGVDSSTDTQYF
len: 19
j_gene: TRBJ2-3
v_gene: TRBV27
abundance: NA
d_gene: TRBD2

CDR3nt: TGTGCCAGCAGACCGAGCGGGGCTCCCTACAATGAGCAGTTCTTC
CDR3aa: CASRPSGAPYNEQFF
len: 15
j_gene: TRBJ2-1
v_gene: TRBV9
abundance: NA
d_gene: TRBD2

CDR3nt: TGTGCCAGCAGCTTACTTGGGGATGGCTACACCTTC
CDR3aa: CASSLLGDGYTF
len: 12
j_gene: TRBJ1-2
v_gene: TRBV5-5
abundance: NA
d_gene: NA

CDR3nt: TGTGCCTGGAGCCTTTTCGGCTCGGATAGCAATCAGCCCCAGCATTTT
CDR3aa: CAWSLFGSDSNQPQHF
len: 16
j_gene: TRBJ1-5
v_gene: TRBV30
abundance: once
d_gene: NA

CDR3nt: TGTGCCAGCAGTGGGGCCCTAGCGGGGGGGCAATACGAGCAGTACTTC
CDR3aa: CASSGALAGGQYEQYF
len: 16
j_gene: TRBJ2-7
v_gene: TRBV2
abundance: NA
d_gene: TRBD2

CDR3nt: TGTGCCAGCACCTCCTGGAGGGTATCCTACGAGCAGTACTTC
CDR3aa: CASTSWRVSYEQYF
len: 14
j_gene: TRBJ2-7
v_gene: TRBV27
abundance: NA
d_gene: NA

CDR3nt: TGTGCCAGCAGCCTAGCGGAGCGGGCCAGAACCGGGGAGCTGTTTTTT
CDR3aa: CASSLAERARTGELFF
len: 16
j_gene: TRBJ2-2
v_gene: TRBV7-2
abundance: NA
d_gene: TRBD2

CDR3nt: TGTGCCAGCAGCACACAACGGACTAGCGGGAATTCGAACACCGGGGAGCTGTTTTTT
CDR3aa: CASSTQRTSGNSNTGELFF
len: 19
j_gene: TRBJ2-2
v_gene: TRBV7-8
abundance: NA
d_gene: TRBD2

CDR3nt: TGTGCCATCTTTCGAGAGGGGCAGTACGGCTATGGCTACACCTTC
CDR3aa: CAIFREGQYGYGYTF
len: 15
j_gene: TRBJ1-2
v_gene: TRBV10-3
abundance: NA
d_gene: NA

CDR3nt: TGTGCCAGCTCACCCCCCGGGGAGCTGTTTTTT
CDR3aa: CASSPPGELFF
len: 11
j_gene: TRBJ2-2
v_gene: TRBV18
abundance: NA
d_gene: NA

CDR3nt: TGTGCCAGTAGTATGGGCGGTCCCGTCGGAGAGACCCAGTACTTC
CDR3aa: CASSMGGPVGETQYF
len: 15
j_gene: TRBJ2-5
v_gene: TRBV19
abundance: NA
d_gene: NA

CDR3nt: TGTGCCAGCAGCCAAATGTATGGCTACACCTTC
CDR3aa: CASSQMYGYTF
len: 11
j_gene: TRBJ1-2
v_gene: TRBV3-1/TRBV3-2
abundance: NA
d_gene: NA

CDR3nt: TGTGCCAGCAGTTTGGGGAGCGGTCAGCCCCAGCATTTT
CDR3aa: CASSLGSGQPQHF
len: 13
j_gene: TRBJ1-5
v_gene: TRBV12-3/TRBV12-4
abundance: NA
d_gene: NA

CDR3nt: TGTGCCAGCAGCTATCATAGCAATCAGCCCCAGCATTTT
CDR3aa: CASSYHSNQPQHF
len: 13
j_gene: TRBJ1-5
v_gene: TRBV27
abundance: NA
d_gene: NA

CDR3nt: TGTGCCAGCAGCCAAGATGTAGGGGGGAGGACCGCAGATACGCAGTATTTT
CDR3aa: CASSQDVGGRTADTQYF
len: 17
j_gene: TRBJ2-3
v_gene: TRBV14
abundance: NA
d_gene: NA

CDR3nt: TGTGCCAGTAATCCAGCAGTGGGAGCCTACGAGCAGTACTTC
CDR3aa: CASNPAVGAYEQYF
len: 14
j_gene: TRBJ2-7
v_gene: TRBV19
abundance: NA
d_gene: NA

CDR3nt: TGTGCCAGCAGTGACCGGGGGGGAACAGATACGCAGTATTTT
CDR3aa: CASSDRGGTDTQYF
len: 14
j_gene: TRBJ2-3
v_gene: TRBV6-4
abundance: NA
d_gene: TRBD2

CDR3nt: TGTGCCAGCAGCTTGGTGCAGGGGTTGCAAGGCTACACCTTC
CDR3aa: CASSLVQGLQGYTF
len: 14
j_gene: TRBJ1-2
v_gene: TRBV5-6
abundance: NA
d_gene: NA

CDR3nt: TGCAGCGTCCCACGCGGGGAGGAGACCCAGTACTTC
CDR3aa: CSVPRGEETQYF
len: 12
j_gene: TRBJ2-5
v_gene: TRBV29-1
abundance: few
d_gene: NA

CDR3nt: TGTGCCAGCAGTGACTCGAGTAAGGACTCACCCCGAAAACTGTTTTTT
CDR3aa: CASSDSSKDSPRKLFF
len: 16
j_gene: TRBJ1-4
v_gene: TRBV6-4
abundance: NA
d_gene: NA

CDR3nt: TGTGCCAGCAAACTAGCGGGGGTTTCCGGAGAGACCCAGTACTTC
CDR3aa: CASKLAGVSGETQYF
len: 15
j_gene: TRBJ2-5
v_gene: TRBV7-7
abundance: NA
d_gene: TRBD2

CDR3nt: TGTGCCAGTAGTATGCGGGAGGGGAATGGCTACACCTTC
CDR3aa: CASSMREGNGYTF
len: 13
j_gene: TRBJ1-2
v_gene: TRBV19
abundance: few
d_gene: NA

CDR3nt: TGTGCCAGCTCACCAAACGTTGCCCGGGACAACGCTGGCTACACCTTC
CDR3aa: CASSPNVARDNAGYTF
len: 16
j_gene: TRBJ1-2
v_gene: TRBV18
abundance: NA
d_gene: NA

CDR3nt: TGTGCCAGCAGTGACTCTTGGAGCTCCTACAATGAGCAGTTCTTC
CDR3aa: CASSDSWSSYNEQFF
len: 15
j_gene: TRBJ2-1
v_gene: TRBV6-4
abundance: NA
d_gene: NA

CDR3nt: TGTGCCAGCAGAAGAAGTCAAAACACTGAAGCTTTCTTT
CDR3aa: CASRRSQNTEAFF
len: 13
j_gene: TRBJ1-1
v_gene: TRBV2
abundance: NA
d_gene: NA

CDR3nt: TGTGCCAGCTCATCCGGACAGGGGCGGTTTGATGGCTACACCTTC
CDR3aa: CASSSGQGRFDGYTF
len: 15
j_gene: TRBJ1-2
v_gene: TRBV18
abundance: NA
d_gene: TRBD1

CDR3nt: TGTGCCAGCAGTTTACCCGACAGGGGGTCCTACGAGCAGTACTTC
CDR3aa: CASSLPDRGSYEQYF
len: 15
j_gene: TRBJ2-7
v_gene: TRBV27
abundance: NA
d_gene: TRBD1

CDR3nt: TGTGCCAGCAGCCGGAGAGGTGTGAACACTGAAGCTTTCTTT
CDR3aa: CASSRRGVNTEAFF
len: 14
j_gene: TRBJ1-1
v_gene: TRBV14
abundance: NA
d_gene: NA

CDR3nt: TGCAGTGCGAACCCCCTTAGTGGCTACACCTTC
CDR3aa: CSANPLSGYTF
len: 11
j_gene: TRBJ1-2
v_gene: TRBV20-1
abundance: NA
d_gene: NA

CDR3nt: TGCAGCGTTGGTAAAGGAGGGGAAAAACTGTTTTTT
CDR3aa: CSVGKGGEKLFF
len: 12
j_gene: TRBJ1-4
v_gene: TRBV29-1
abundance: NA
d_gene: NA

CDR3nt: TGTGCCATCTATCGCGAGGGGGGAGGCGAGCAGTACTTC
CDR3aa: CAIYREGGGEQYF
len: 13
j_gene: TRBJ2-7
v_gene: TRBV10-3
abundance: few
d_gene: NA

CDR3nt: TGTGCCAGCAGCCAAGTGGCCGGGACGATTAACACCGGGGAGCTGTTTTTT
CDR3aa: CASSQVAGTINTGELFF
len: 17
j_gene: TRBJ2-2
v_gene: TRBV4-2
abundance: NA
d_gene: NA

CDR3nt: TGCAGTGCTGGGACTTCAGATACGCAGTATTTT
CDR3aa: CSAGTSDTQYF
len: 11
j_gene: TRBJ2-3
v_gene: TRBV20-1
abundance: NA
d_gene: NA

CDR3nt: TGCAGTGCTAGTCCAGGGGGTGGGGAAGCTTTCTTT
CDR3aa: CSASPGGGEAFF
len: 12
j_gene: TRBJ1-1
v_gene: TRBV20-1
abundance: NA
d_gene: TRBD1

CDR3nt: TGTGCCAGCAGCCTTGACTTGACCCCGGGGGCTTTCTTT
CDR3aa: CASSLDLTPGAFF
len: 13
j_gene: TRBJ1-1
v_gene: TRBV7-9
abundance: NA
d_gene: NA

CDR3nt: TGCAGCGTTGAAGATAGGGGAGATGAGCAGTTCTTC
CDR3aa: CSVEDRGDEQFF
len: 12
j_gene: TRBJ2-1
v_gene: TRBV29-1
abundance: NA
d_gene: NA

CDR3nt: TGTGCCAGCAGCTTGCAGGCGGGGGTCTATGGCTACACCTTC
CDR3aa: CASSLQAGVYGYTF
len: 14
j_gene: TRBJ1-2
v_gene: TRBV5-6
abundance: medium-sized
d_gene: NA

CDR3nt: TGTGCCAGCAGCTTAAGATTCGGGAGGGCGGAGACCCAGTACTTC
CDR3aa: CASSLRFGRAETQYF
len: 15
j_gene: TRBJ2-5
v_gene: TRBV7-2
abundance: NA
d_gene: TRBD2

CDR3nt: TGTGCCAGCAGTTACAGGACTAGCGGGGGTGCGGCCCAGTACTTC
CDR3aa: CASSYRTSGGAAQYF
len: 15
j_gene: TRBJ2-5
v_gene: TRBV6-5
abundance: NA
d_gene: TRBD2

CDR3nt: TGTGCCAGCAGCTTTGGGCAGGGAGGGCGGAACGAGCAGTACTTC
CDR3aa: CASSFGQGGRNEQYF
len: 15
j_gene: TRBJ2-7
v_gene: TRBV7-9
abundance: NA
d_gene: TRBD2

CDR3nt: TGTGCCAGCAGCGTAGGGTCTACGGCAGGCCACGAGCAGTACTTC
CDR3aa: CASSVGSTAGHEQYF
len: 15
j_gene: TRBJ2-7
v_gene: TRBV9
abundance: NA
d_gene: NA

CDR3nt: TGCGCCAGCAGCCAAGACCGGCTAGCGGCCGGGGAGCTGTTTTTT
CDR3aa: CASSQDRLAAGELFF
len: 15
j_gene: TRBJ2-2
v_gene: TRBV4-1
abundance: NA
d_gene: TRBD2

CDR3nt: TGTGCCATCAGTGAACCCCAGACAGGGATAAACGGCTACACCTTC
CDR3aa: CAISEPQTGINGYTF
len: 15
j_gene: TRBJ1-2
v_gene: TRBV10-3
abundance: few
d_gene: TRBD1

CDR3nt: TGTGCCAGCAGTTTATGGACAGAAAGCTCCTACGAGCAGTACTTC
CDR3aa: CASSLWTESSYEQYF
len: 15
j_gene: TRBJ2-7
v_gene: TRBV27
abundance: NA
d_gene: NA

CDR3nt: TGTGCCAGTTTCCAGGGTGAAAAACTGTTTTTT
CDR3aa: CASFQGEKLFF
len: 11
j_gene: TRBJ1-4
v_gene: TRBV2
abundance: once
d_gene: NA

CDR3nt: TGTGCCAGCAGTTTAAGAGATACGCAGTATTTT
CDR3aa: CASSLRDTQYF
len: 11
j_gene: TRBJ2-3
v_gene: TRBV12-3/TRBV12-4
abundance: NA
d_gene: NA

CDR3nt: TGTGCCAGCAGTCCGCGACCCCGCCTAGGGGGCTACACCTTC
CDR3aa: CASSPRPRLGGYTF
len: 14
j_gene: TRBJ1-2
v_gene: TRBV6-5
abundance: NA
d_gene: NA

CDR3nt: TGCGCCAGCAGTGAAAGGGGGGTAAGCACAGATACGCAGTATTTT
CDR3aa: CASSERGVSTDTQYF
len: 15
j_gene: TRBJ2-3
v_gene: TRBV10-1
abundance: NA
d_gene: NA

CDR3nt: TGTGCCAGCAGTAGGGGCTACGAGCAGTACTTC
CDR3aa: CASSRGYEQYF
len: 11
j_gene: TRBJ2-7
v_gene: TRBV27
abundance: NA
d_gene: NA

CDR3nt: TGTGCCAGCAGCCTCGACAGGACCGGCCAGCCCCAGCATTTT
CDR3aa: CASSLDRTGQPQHF
len: 14
j_gene: TRBJ1-5
v_gene: TRBV7-9
abundance: NA
d_gene: NA

CDR3nt: TGTGCCAGCAGCGAGGCCCCCCTGGCCCCCACAGATACGCAGTATTTT
CDR3aa: CASSEAPLAPTDTQYF
len: 16
j_gene: TRBJ2-3
v_gene: TRBV2
abundance: NA
d_gene: NA

CDR3nt: TGTGCCAGCAGCTTAGGACGGGCCACCGAGACAGAGGATTACGAGCAGTACTTC
CDR3aa: CASSLGRATETEDYEQYF
len: 18
j_gene: TRBJ2-7
v_gene: TRBV11-2
abundance: few
d_gene: NA

CDR3nt: TGTGCCAGCAGTGAGGGTTCGGGGGCGGGCTATGGCTACACCTTC
CDR3aa: CASSEGSGAGYGYTF
len: 15
j_gene: TRBJ1-2
v_gene: TRBV2
abundance: NA
d_gene: NA

CDR3nt: TGTGCCAGCTCACCACGCGCAGGCGATTATGGCTACACCTTC
CDR3aa: CASSPRAGDYGYTF
len: 14
j_gene: TRBJ1-2
v_gene: TRBV18
abundance: NA
d_gene: NA